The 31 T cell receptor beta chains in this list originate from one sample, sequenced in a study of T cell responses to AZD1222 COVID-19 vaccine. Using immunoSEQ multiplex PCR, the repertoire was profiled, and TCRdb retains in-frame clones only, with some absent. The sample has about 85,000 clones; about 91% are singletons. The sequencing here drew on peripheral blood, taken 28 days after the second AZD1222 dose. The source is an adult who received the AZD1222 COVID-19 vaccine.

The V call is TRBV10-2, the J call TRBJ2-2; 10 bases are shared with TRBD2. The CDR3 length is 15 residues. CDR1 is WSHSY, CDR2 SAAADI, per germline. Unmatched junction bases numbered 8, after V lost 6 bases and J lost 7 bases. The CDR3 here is CASRALAGEGGELFF. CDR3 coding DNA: TGCGCCAGCAGGGCCCTAGCGGGAGAAGGCGGGGAGCTGTTTTTT.

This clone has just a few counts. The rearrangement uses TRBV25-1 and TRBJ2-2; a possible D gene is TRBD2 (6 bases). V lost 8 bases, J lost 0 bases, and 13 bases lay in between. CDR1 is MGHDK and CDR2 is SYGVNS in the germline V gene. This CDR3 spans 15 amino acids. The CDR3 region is CASCRDSPNTGELFF. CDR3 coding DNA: TGTGCCAGCTGCCGGGACTCACCGAACACCGGGGAGCTGTTTTTT. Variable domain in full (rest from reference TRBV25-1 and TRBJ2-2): EADIYQTPRYLVIGTGKKITLECSQTMGHDKMYWYQQDPGMELHLIHYSYGVNSTEKGDLSSESTVSRIRTEHFPLTLESARPSHTSQYLCASCRDSPNTGELFFGEGSRLTVL.

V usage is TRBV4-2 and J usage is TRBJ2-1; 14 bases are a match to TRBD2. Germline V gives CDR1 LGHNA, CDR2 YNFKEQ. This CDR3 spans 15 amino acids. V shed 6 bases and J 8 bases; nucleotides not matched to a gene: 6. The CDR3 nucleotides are TGTGCCAGCAGTCCGGGGACTAGCGGGAGCTATGAGCAGTTCTTC. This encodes CASSPGTSGSYEQFF.

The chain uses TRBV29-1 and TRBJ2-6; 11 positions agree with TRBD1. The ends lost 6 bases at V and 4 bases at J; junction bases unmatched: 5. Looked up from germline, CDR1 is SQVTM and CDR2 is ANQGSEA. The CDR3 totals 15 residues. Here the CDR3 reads CSVGQGASGANVLTF. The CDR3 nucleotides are TGCAGCGTCGGACAGGGGGCGTCCGGGGCCAACGTCCTGACTTTC.

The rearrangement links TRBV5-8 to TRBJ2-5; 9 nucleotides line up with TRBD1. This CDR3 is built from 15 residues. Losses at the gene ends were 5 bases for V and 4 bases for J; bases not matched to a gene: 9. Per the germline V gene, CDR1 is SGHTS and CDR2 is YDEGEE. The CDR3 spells CASSLQGAWVETQYF. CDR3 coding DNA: TGTGCCAGCAGTTTACAGGGGGCGTGGGTAGAGACCCAGTACTTC.

The CDR3 DNA follows: TGCGCCAGCAGCCAAGAGGGGGGGCGATCTGGAAACACCATATATTTT. Residues: CASSQEGGRSGNTIYF. The J gene is TRBJ1-3, the V gene TRBV4-1, with D perhaps TRBD1 (6 bases). Germline lookup yields CDR1 MGHRA and CDR2 YSYEKL. The CDR3 contains 16 residues. The V and J ends lost 0 bases and 1 base respectively, with 10 bases between them.

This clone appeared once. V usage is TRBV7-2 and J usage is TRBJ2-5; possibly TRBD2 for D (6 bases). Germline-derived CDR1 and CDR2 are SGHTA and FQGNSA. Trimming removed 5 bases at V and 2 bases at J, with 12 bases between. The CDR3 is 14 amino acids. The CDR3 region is CASSPPGVQETQYF. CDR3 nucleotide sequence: TGTGCCAGCAGCCCCCCGGGAGTTCAAGAGACCCAGTACTTC.

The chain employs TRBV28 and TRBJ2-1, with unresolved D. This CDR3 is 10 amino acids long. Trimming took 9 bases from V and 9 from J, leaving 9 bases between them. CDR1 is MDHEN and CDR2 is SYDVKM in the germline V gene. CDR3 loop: CASAHSEQFF. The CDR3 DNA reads TGTGCCAGTGCGCACAGTGAGCAGTTCTTC.

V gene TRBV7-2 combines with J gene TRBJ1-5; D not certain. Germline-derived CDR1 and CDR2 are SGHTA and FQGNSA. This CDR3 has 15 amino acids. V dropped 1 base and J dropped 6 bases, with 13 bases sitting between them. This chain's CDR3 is CASSLGAGPAQPQHF. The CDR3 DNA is TGTGCCAGCAGCTTAGGGGCAGGCCCAGCTCAGCCCCAGCATTTT.

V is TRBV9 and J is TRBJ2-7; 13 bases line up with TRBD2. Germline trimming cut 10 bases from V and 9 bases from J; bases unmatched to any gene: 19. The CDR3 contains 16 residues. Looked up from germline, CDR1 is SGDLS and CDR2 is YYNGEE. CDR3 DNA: TGTGCCGAGGTCCCTTCAACCGGGACTAGCGGGAATGGGCAGTACTTC. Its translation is CAEVPSTGTSGNGQYF.

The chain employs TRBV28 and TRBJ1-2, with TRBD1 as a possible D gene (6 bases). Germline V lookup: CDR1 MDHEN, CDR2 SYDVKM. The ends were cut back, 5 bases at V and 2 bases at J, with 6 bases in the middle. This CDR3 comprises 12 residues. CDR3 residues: CASSTGNYGYTF. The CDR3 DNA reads TGTGCCAGCAGTACAGGGAACTATGGCTACACCTTC.

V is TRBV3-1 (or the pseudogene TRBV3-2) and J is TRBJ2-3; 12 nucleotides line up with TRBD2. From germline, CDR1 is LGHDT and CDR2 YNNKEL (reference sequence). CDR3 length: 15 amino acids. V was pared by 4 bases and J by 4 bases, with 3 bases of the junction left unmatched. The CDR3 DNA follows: TGTGCCAGCAGCCGCCGACTAGCGGGAGCAGATACGCAGTATTTT. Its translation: CASSRRLAGADTQYF.

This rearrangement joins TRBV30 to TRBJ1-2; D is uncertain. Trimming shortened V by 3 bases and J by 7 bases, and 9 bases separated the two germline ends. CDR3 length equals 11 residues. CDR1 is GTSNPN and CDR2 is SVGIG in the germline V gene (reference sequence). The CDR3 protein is CAWRGTIGYTF. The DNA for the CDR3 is TGTGCCTGGAGGGGTACCATTGGCTACACCTTC.

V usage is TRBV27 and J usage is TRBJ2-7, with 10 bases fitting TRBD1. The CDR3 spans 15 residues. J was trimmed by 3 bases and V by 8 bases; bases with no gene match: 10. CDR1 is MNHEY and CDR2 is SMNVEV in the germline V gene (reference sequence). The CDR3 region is CASSLGGQGFYEQYF. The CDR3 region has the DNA TGTGCCAGCTCCCTGGGGGGACAGGGGTTCTACGAGCAGTACTTC.

In DNA form, the CDR3 reads TGTGCCAGCAGTCCCACCTACGAGCAGTACTTC. It translates to CASSPTYEQYF. The chain joins TRBV2 to TRBJ2-7; D is undetermined. Germline loops: CDR1 SNHLY, CDR2 FYNNEI. The CDR3 has 11 residues. V lost 5 bases, J lost 2 bases, and 4 bases lay in between.

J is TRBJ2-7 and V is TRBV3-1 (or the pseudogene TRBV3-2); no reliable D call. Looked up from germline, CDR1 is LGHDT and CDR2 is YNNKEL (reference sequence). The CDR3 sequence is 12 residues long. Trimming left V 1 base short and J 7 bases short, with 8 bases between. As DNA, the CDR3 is TGTGCCAGCAGCCAAGTAGGGTTTGAGCAGTACTTC. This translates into CASSQVGFEQYF.

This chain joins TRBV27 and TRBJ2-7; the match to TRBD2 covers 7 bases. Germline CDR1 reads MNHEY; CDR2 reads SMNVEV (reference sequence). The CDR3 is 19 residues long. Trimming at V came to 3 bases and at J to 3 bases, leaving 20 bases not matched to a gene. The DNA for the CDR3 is TGTGCCAGCAGTTTCCCTCCCAGACGGGGAGCGGGGATCGGCTACGAGCAGTACTTC. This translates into CASSFPPRRGAGIGYEQYF.

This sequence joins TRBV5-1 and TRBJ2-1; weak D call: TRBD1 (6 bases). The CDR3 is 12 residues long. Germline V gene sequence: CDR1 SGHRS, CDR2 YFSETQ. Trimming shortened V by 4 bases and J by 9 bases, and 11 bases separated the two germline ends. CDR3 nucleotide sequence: TGCGCCAGCAGCATACAGGGTGGTGAGCAGTTCTTC. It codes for CASSIQGGEQFF.

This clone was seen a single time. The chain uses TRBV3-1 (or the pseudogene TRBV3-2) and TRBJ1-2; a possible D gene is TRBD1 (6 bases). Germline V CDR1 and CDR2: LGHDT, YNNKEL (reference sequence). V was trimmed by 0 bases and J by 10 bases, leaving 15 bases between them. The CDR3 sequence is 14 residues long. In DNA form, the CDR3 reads TGTGCCAGCAGCCAAGATAGCGGGGGCCGAGACTACACCTTC. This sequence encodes CASSQDSGGRDYTF.

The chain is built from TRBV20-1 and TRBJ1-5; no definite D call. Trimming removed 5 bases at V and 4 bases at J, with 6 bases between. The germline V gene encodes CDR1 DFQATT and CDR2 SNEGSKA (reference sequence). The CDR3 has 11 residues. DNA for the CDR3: TGCAGTGCTTCCTTAAATCAGCCCCAGCATTTT. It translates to CSASLNQPQHF.

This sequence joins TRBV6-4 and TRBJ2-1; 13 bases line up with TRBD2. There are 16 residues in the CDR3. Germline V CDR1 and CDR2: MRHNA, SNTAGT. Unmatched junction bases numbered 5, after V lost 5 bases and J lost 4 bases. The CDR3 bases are TGTGCCAGCAGTCCGTGGACTAGCGGGGGATACAATGAGCAGTTCTTC. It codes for CASSPWTSGGYNEQFF.

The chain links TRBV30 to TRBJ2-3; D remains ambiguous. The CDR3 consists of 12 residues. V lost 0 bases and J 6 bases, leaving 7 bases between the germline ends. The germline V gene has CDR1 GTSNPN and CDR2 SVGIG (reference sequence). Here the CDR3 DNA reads TGTGCCTGGAGTGTAGTCGGGGATACGCAGTATTTT. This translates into CAWSVVGDTQYF.

DNA for the CDR3: TGCGCCAGCTGGGCCACTAGCACAGATACGCAGTATTTT. Translated, it gives CASWATSTDTQYF. This chain connects TRBV5-1 to TRBJ2-3, with unresolved D. Germline values: CDR1 SGHRS, CDR2 YFSETQ. The V and J ends lost 7 bases and 0 bases respectively, with 9 bases between them. The CDR3 contains 13 residues. Full variable domain (rest looked up from reference TRBV5-1 and TRBJ2-3): KAGVTQTPRYLIKTRGQQVTLSCSPISGHRSVSWYQQTPGQGLQFLFEYFSETQRNKGNFPGRFSGRQFSNSRSEMNVSTLELGDSALYLCASWATSTDTQYFGPGTRLTVL.

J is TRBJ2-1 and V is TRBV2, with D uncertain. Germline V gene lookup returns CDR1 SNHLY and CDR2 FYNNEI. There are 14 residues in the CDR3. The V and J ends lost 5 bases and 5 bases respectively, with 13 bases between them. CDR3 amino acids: CASSRGTVDNEQFF. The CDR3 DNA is TGTGCCAGCAGTAGAGGCACGGTGGACAATGAGCAGTTCTTC.

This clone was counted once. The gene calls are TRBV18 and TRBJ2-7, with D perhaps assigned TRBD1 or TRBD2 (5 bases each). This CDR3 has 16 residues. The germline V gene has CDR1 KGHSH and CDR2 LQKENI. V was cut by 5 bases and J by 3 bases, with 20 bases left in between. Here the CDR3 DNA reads TGTGCCAGCTCAGCACTCCGATCGGGGCCAGGCTACGAGCAGTACTTC. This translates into CASSALRSGPGYEQYF.

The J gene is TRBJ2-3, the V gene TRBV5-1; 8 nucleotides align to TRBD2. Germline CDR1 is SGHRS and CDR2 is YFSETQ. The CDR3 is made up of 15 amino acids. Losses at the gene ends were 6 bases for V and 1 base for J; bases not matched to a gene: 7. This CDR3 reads CASMSGAGGTDTQYF. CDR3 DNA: TGCGCCAGCATGTCCGGAGCGGGAGGCACAGATACGCAGTATTTT.

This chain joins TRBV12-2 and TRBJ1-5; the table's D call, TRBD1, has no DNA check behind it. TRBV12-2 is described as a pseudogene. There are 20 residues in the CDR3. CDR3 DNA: TGTGCAAGTCGCTTAGCAGGCCGACAGGGGGCGCACGGGGTACATCAGCCCCAGCATTTT. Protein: CASRLAGRQGAHGVHQPQHF.

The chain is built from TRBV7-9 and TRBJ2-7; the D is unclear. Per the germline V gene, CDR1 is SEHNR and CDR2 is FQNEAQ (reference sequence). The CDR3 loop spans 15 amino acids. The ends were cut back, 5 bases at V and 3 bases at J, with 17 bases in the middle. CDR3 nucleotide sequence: TGTGCCAGCAGCATCCCCGCGTTCTCCAACTACGAGCAGTACTTC. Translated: CASSIPAFSNYEQYF.

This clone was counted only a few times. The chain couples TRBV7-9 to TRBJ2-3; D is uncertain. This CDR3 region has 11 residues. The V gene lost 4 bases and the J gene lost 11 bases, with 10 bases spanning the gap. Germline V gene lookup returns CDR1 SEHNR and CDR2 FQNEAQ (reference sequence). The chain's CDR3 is CASSSPDGQYF. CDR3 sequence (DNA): TGTGCCAGCAGCTCCCCGGATGGGCAGTATTTT.

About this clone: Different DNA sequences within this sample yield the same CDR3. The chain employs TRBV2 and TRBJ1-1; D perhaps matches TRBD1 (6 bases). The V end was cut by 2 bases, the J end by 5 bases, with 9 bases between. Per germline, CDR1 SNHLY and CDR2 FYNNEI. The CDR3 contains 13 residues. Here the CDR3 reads CASSERGLTEAFF. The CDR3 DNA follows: TGTGCCAGCAGTGAAAGGGGGTTGACTGAAGCTTTCTTT.

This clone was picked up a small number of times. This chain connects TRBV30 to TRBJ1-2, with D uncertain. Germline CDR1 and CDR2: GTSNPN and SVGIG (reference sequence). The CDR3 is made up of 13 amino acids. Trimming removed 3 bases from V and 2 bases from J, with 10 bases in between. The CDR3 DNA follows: TGTGCCTGGAGCCTCTCCGAAAACTATGGCTACACCTTC. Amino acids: CAWSLSENYGYTF.